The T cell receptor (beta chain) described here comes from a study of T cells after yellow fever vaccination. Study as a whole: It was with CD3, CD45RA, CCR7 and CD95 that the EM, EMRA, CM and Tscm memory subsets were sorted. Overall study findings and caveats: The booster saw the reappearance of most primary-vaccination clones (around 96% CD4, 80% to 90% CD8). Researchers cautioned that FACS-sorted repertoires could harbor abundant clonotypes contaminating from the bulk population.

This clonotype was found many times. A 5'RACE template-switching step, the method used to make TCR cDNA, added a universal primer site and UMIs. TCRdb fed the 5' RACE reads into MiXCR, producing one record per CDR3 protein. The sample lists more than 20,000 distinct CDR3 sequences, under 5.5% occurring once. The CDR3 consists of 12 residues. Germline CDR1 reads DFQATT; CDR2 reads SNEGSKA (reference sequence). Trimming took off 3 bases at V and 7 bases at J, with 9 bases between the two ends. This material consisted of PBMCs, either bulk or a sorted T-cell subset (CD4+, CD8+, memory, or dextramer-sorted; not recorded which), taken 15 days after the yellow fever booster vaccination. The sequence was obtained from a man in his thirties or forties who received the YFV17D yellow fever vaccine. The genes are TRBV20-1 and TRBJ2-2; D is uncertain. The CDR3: CSASRVGGELFF. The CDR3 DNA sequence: TGCAGTGCTAGTAGGGTTGGCGGGGAGCTGTTTTTT.